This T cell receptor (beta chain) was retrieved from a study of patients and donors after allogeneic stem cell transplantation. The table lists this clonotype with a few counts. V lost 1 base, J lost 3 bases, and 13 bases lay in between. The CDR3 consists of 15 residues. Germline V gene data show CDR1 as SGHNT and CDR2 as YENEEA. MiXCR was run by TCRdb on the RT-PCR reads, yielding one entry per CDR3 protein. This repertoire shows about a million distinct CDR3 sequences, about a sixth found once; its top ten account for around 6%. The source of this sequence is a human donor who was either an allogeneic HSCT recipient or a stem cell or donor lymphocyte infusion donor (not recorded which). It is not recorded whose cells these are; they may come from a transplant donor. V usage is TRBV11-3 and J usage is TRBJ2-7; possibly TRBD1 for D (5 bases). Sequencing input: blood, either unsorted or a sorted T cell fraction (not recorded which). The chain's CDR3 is CASSLAPTGYYEQYF. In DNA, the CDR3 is TGTGCCAGCAGCTTAGCCCCTACAGGTTACTACGAGCAGTACTTC.